Each of the 3 T cell receptor beta chains below was sequenced from the same sample in a study of blood T cell repertoires in COVID-19. Assay: immunoSEQ multiplex PCR; the TCRdb copy retains only in-frame clones and omits some. The repertoire holds approximately 59,000 clones, more than 80% seen once, with 20% to 25% in the top ten. Sequencing was carried out using peripheral blood. The receptors originated from a human donor in a cohort sampled during active COVID-19.

The chain is built from TRBV15 and TRBJ1-6; D may be TRBD1 (5 bases). The CDR3 consists of 17 residues. V lost 0 bases to trimming and J lost 8 bases, with 17 bases between them. Germline loops: CDR1 LNHNV, CDR2 YYDKDF (reference sequence). The CDR3 DNA reads TGTGCCACCAGCAGAGATCGGTACCCAGGGTGGTATTCACCCCTCCACTTT. It specifies CATSRDRYPGWYSPLHF.

The CDR3 loop reads CASSLTGASYEQYF. CDR3 DNA sequence: TGTGCCAGCAGCTTGACAGGGGCTAGCTACGAGCAGTACTTC. V and J are TRBV5-5 and TRBJ2-7; 7 bases are shared with TRBD1. CDR1 SGHKS and CDR2 YYEKEE come from the germline V gene (reference sequence). J lost 3 bases, V lost 1 base, and 4 bases had no gene match. This CDR3 has 14 amino acids.

This chain uses TRBV10-2 with TRBJ2-7, with 10 bases matching TRBD1. The length of the CDR3 is 14 residues. V was clipped by 10 bases and J by 4 bases; unmatched bases: 10. Per germline, CDR1 WSHSY and CDR2 SAAADI. The CDR3 is CATRDRDRGYEQYF. CDR3 in DNA: TGCGCCACCCGAGACCGGGACAGGGGATACGAGCAGTACTTC.